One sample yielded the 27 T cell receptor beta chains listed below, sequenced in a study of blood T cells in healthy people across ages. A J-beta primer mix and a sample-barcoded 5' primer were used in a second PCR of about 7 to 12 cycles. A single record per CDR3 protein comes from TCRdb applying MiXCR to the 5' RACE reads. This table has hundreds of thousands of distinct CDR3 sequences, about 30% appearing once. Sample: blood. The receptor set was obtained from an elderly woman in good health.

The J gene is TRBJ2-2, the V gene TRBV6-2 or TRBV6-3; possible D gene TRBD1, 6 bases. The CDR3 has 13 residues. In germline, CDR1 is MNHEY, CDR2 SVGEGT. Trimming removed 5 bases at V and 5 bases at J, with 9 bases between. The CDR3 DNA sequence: TGTGCCAGCAGTGGGGGCTTTACCGGGGAGCTGTTTTTT. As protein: CASSGGFTGELFF.

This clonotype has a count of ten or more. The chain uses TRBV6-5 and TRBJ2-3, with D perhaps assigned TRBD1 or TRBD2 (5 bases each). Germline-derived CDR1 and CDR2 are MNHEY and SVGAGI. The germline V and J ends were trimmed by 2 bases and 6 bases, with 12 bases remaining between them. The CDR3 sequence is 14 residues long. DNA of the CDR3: TGTGCCAGCAGTTACGATCGGTGGGGGGATACGCAGTATTTT. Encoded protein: CASSYDRWGDTQYF.

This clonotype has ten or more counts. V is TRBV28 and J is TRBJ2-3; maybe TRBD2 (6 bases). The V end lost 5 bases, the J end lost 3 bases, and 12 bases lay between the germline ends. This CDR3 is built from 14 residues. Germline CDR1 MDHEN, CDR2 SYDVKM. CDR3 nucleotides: TGTGCCAGCAGTGGGGGAGGTTCGACAGATACGCAGTATTTT. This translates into CASSGGGSTDTQYF.

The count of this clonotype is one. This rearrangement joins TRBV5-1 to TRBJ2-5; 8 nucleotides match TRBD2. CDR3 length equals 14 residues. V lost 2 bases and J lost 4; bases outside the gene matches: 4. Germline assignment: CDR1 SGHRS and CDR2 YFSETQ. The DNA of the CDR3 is TGCGCCAGCAGCTTACTAGCGGAGGTAGAGACCCAGTACTTC. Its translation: CASSLLAEVETQYF.

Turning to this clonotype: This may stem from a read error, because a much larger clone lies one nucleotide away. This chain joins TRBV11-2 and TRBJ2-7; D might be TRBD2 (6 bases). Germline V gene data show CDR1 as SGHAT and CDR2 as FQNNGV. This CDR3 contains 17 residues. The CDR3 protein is CTSSSHGGGPLSYEQYF. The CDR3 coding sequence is TGTACCAGCAGCTCCCATGGGGGAGGACCCCTCTCCTACGAGCAGTACTTC.

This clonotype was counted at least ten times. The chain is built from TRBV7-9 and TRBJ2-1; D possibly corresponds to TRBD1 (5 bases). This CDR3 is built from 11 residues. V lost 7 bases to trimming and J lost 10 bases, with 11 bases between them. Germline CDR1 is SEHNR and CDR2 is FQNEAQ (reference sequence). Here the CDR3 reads CASNLGREQFF. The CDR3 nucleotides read TGTGCCAGCAACTTGGGGCGGGAGCAGTTCTTC.

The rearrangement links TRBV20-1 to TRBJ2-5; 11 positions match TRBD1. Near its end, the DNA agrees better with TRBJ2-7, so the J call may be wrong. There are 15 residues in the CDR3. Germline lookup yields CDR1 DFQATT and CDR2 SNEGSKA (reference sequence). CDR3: CSAPKPGTGGHEQYF. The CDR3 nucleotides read TGCAGTGCTCCGAAACCTGGGACAGGGGGACACGAGCAGTACTTC.

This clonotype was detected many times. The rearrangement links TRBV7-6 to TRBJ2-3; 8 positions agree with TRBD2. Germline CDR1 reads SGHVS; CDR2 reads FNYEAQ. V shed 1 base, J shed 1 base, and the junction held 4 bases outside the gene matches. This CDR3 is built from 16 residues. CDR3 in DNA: TGTGCCAGCAGCTTAGGATCCGGGGGGGGCACAGATACGCAGTATTTT. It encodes CASSLGSGGGTDTQYF.

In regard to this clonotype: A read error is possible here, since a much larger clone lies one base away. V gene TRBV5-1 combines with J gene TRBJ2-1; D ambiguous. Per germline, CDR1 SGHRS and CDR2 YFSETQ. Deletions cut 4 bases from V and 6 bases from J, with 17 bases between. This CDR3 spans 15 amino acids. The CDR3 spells CASSHPKLGCNEQFF. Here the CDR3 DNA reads TGCGCCAGCAGCCACCCTAAACTGGGTTGCAATGAGCAGTTCTTC. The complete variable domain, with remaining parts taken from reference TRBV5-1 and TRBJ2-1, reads KAGVTQTPRYLIKTRGQQVTLSCSPISGHRSVSWYQQTPGQGLQFLFEYFSETQRNKGNFPGRFSGRQFSNSRSEMNVSTLELGDSALYLCASSHPKLGCNEQFFGPGTRLTVL.

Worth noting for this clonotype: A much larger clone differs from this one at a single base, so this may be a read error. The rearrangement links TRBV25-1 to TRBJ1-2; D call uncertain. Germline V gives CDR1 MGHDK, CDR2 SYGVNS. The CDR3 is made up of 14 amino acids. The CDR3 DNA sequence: TGTGTCAGCAGTGGATTTGACGGAAGCTATGGCTACACCTTC. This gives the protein CVSSGFDGSYGYTF.

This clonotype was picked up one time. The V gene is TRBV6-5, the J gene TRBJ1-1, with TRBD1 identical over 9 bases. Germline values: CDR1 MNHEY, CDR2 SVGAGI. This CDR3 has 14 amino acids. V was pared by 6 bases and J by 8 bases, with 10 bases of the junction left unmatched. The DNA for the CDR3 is TGTGCCAGCAGGCCGGGGACAGGGTGGGCCGAAGCTTTCTTT. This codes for CASRPGTGWAEAFF.

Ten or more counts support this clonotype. The CDR3 DNA reads TGTGCCAGCAGTCCACGGGGTAGCTACTATGGCTACACCTTC. Its protein is CASSPRGSYYGYTF. The chain links TRBV28 to TRBJ1-2; D is ambiguous. V was trimmed by 5 bases and J by 3 bases, leaving 13 bases between them. Germline CDR1 reads MDHEN; CDR2 reads SYDVKM. This CDR3 is 14 amino acids long.

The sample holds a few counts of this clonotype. The CDR3 sequence is CASSPQGGGSDTQYF. The CDR3 DNA reads TGCGCCAGCAGCCCCCAGGGGGGGGGGTCAGATACGCAGTATTTT. The chain recombines TRBV5-1 with TRBJ2-3; D is possibly TRBD1 or TRBD2 (7 bases each). Germline V gene sequence: CDR1 SGHRS, CDR2 YFSETQ. V was trimmed by 4 bases and J by 4 bases, leaving 16 bases between them. The CDR3 has 15 residues.

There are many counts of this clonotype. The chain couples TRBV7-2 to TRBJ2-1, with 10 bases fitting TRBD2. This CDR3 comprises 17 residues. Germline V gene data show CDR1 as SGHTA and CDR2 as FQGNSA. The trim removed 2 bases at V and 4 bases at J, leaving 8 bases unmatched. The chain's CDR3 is CASSLRAGGPGYNEQFF. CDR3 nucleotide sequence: TGTGCCAGCAGCTTAAGAGCGGGGGGGCCGGGGTACAATGAGCAGTTCTTC.

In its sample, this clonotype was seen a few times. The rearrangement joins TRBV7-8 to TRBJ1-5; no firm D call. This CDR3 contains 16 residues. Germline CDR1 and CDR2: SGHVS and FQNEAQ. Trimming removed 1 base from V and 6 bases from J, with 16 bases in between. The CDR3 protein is CASSLGTRVVAQPQHF. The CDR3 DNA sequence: TGTGCCAGCAGCTTAGGAACGAGGGTTGTGGCTCAGCCCCAGCATTTT. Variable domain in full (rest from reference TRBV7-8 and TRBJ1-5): GAGVSQSPRYKVAKRGQDVALRCDPISGHVSLFWYQQALGQGPEFLTYFQNEAQLDKSGLPSDRFFAERPEGSVSTLKIQRTQQEDSAVYLCASSLGTRVVAQPQHFGDGTRLSIL.

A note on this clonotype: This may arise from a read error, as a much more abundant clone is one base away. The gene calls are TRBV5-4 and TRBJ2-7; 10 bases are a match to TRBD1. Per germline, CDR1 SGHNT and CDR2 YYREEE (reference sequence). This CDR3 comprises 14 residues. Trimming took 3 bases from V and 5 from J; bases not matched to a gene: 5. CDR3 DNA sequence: TGTGCCAGCAGCTGGATGGGACAGGGGAACGAGCAGTACTTC. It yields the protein CASSWMGQGNEQYF.

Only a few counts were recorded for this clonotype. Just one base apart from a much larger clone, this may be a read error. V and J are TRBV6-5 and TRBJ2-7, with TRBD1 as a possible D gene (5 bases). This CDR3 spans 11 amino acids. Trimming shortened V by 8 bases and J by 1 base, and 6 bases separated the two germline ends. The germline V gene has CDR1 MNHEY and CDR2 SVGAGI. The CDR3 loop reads CASGHSYEQYF. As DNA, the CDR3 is TGTGCCAGCGGACATTCCTACGAGCAGTACTTC.

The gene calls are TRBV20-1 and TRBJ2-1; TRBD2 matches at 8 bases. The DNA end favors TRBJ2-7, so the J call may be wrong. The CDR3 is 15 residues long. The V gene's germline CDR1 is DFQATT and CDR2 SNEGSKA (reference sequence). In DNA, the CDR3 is TGCAGTGCTACACCCATGACTAGCGTCTACAATGAGCAGTACTTC. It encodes CSATPMTSVYNEQYF.

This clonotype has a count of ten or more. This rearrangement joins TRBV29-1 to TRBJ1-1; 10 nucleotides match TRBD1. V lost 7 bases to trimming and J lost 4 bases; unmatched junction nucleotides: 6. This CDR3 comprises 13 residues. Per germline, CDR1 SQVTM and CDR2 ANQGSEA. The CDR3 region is CSGSGQGSTEAFF. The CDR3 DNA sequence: TGCAGCGGATCGGGACAGGGGTCCACTGAAGCTTTCTTT.

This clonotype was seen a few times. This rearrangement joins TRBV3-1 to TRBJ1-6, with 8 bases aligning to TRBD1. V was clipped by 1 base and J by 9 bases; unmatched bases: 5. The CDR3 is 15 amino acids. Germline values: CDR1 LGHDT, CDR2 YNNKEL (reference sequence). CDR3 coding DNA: TGTGCCAGCAGCCAAGTCGGGCAGGGGGCTTCACCCCTCCACTTT. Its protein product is CASSQVGQGASPLHF.

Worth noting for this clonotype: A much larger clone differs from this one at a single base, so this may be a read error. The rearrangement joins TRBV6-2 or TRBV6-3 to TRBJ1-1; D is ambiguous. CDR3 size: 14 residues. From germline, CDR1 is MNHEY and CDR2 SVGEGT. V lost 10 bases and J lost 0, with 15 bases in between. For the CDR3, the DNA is TGTGCCACCCGCAAGAATCTCATGAACACTGAAGCTTTCTTT. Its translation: CATRKNLMNTEAFF.

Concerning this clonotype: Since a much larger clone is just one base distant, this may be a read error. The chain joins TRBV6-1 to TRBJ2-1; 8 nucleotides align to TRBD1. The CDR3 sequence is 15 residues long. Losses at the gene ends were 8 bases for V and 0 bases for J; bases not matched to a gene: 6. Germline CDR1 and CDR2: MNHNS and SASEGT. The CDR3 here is CASGAQGGSYNEQFF. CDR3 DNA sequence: TGTGCCAGCGGTGCACAGGGGGGCTCCTACAATGAGCAGTTCTTC.

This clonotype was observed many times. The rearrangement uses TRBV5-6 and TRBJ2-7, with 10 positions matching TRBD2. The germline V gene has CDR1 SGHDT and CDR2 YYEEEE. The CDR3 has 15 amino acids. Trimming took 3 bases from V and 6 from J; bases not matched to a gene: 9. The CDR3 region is CASSSPGLAGVEQYF. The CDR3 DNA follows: TGTGCCAGCAGCTCGCCGGGGCTAGCGGGGGTCGAGCAGTACTTC.

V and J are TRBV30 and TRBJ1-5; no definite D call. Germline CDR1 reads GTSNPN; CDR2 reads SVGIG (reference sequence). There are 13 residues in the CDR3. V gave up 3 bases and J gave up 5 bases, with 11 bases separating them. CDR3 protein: CAWRQGYDQPQHF. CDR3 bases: TGTGCCTGGAGGCAAGGATATGATCAGCCCCAGCATTTT.

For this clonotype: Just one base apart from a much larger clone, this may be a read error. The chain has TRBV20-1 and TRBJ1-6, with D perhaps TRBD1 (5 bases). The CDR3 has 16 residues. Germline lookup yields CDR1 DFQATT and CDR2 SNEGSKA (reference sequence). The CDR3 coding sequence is TGCAGTGCCCCGTGGGGCCCGAGACTGTATAATTCATCCCTCCACTTT. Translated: CSAPWGPRLYNSSLHF.

CDR3 loop: CASSYSKVFSVSTDTQYF. The CDR3 DNA reads TGTGCCAGCAGTTACTCGAAGGTCTTTAGTGTAAGCACAGATACGCAGTATTTT. V usage is TRBV6-5 and J usage is TRBJ2-3; no clear D. The CDR3 has 18 residues. Germline V gene sequence: CDR1 MNHEY, CDR2 SVGAGI. Trimming pared 0 bases from V and 0 bases from J, leaving 16 bases between.

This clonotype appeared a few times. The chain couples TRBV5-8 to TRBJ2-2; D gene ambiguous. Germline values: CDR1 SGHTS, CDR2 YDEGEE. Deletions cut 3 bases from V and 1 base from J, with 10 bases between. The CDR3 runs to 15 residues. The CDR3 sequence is CASSSSVRNTGELFF. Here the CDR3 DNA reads TGTGCCAGCAGCTCGTCGGTCAGGAACACCGGGGAGCTGTTTTTT.